The clone carrying this T cell receptor (beta chain) was seen just once. The antigen is unknown. The repertoire was sequenced with immunoSEQ multiplex PCR; TCRdb's copy has only in-frame clones and lacks some. The sample includes 240,000 or so clones, approximately 83% of them seen just once. The record originates from a study of cytomegalovirus exposure and HLA in healthy donors. Whole-study findings and limits: Both high specificity and high sensitivity reportedly marked the classifier's diagnosis of cytomegalovirus status. Most TCR sequences were uncommon, yet certain public TCRs appeared in many donors. Cytomegalovirus association was listed for 150 to 200 TCR beta chains.

The CDR3 sequence is 16 residues long. The V gene lost 4 bases and the J gene lost 0 bases, with 12 bases spanning the gap. The receptor comes from a woman younger than 45 in good health and CMV-seropositive. The specimen was PBMCs. The chain is built from TRBV23-1 and TRBJ1-4; tentatively, D is TRBD1 (5 bases). TRBV23-1 is identified as an open reading frame with a role that is uncertain. The CDR3 loop is CASSRTSVATNEKLFF. The DNA of the CDR3 is TGCGCCAGCAGTCGGACATCGGTTGCAACTAATGAAAAACTGTTTTTT.